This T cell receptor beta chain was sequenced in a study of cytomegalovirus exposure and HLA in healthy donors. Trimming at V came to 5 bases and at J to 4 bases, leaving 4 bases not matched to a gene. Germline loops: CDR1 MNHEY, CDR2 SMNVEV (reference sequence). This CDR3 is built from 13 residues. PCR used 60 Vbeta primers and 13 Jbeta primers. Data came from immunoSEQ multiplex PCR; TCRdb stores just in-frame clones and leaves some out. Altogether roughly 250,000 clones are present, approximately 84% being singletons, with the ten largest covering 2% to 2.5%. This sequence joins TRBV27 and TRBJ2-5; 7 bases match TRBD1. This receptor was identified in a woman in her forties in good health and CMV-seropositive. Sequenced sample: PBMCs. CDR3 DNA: TGTGCCAGCAGTGATGAGGGGGCAGAGACCCAGTACTTC. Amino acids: CASSDEGAETQYF.